This entry concerns a single TCR beta chain. Its antigen is not known. The record originates from a study of cytomegalovirus exposure and HLA in healthy donors. The PCR employed 60 Vbeta primers together with 13 Jbeta primers. The repertoire was sequenced with immunoSEQ multiplex PCR; TCRdb's copy has only in-frame clones and lacks some. The repertoire holds about 92,000 clones, more than 65% seen once, with about 1.2% in the top ten. Study findings and constraints: Cytomegalovirus status was reportedly diagnosed by the classifier with high specificity and sensitivity. The productive fraction for most TCR beta V segments was about 87% or about 30% in an earlier analysis.

The germline V gene encodes CDR1 MNHEY and CDR2 SVGAGI. Trimming removed 4 bases from V and 5 bases from J; junction bases left unmatched: 6. This CDR3 has 14 amino acids. The sample comprised PBMCs. The genes are TRBV6-5 and TRBJ1-1; 8 nucleotides line up with TRBD1. The receptor was isolated from a girl aged 2-9 years in good health and CMV-seropositive. The CDR3 sequence: CASSFGQGSTEAFF. Here the CDR3 DNA reads TGTGCCAGCAGTTTTGGACAGGGAAGTACTGAAGCTTTCTTT.